A selection of T cell receptor beta chains follows, all from one sample in a study of Ad26.COV2.S vaccination and SARS-CoV-2 variants. The protocol was immunoSEQ multiplex PCR, while the TCRdb copy is restricted to in-frame clones and leaves out a portion. The sample shows hundreds of thousands of clones, more than 80% of them seen only once. The sequences come from peripheral blood, collected in a trial of Ad26.COV2.S vaccine versus placebo. Source of these receptors: a person between 18 and 60 years old who received the Ad26.COV2.S COVID-19 vaccine or a placebo. Each CDR3 is given with its conserved first and last residue. A D gene is named only where the DNA matches it firmly. Not all rows give a size; the values are once, few, many and, for expanded clones, a class.

CDR3: CASSARSGYTF; DNA: TGTGCCAGCAGCGCCCGGTCCGGCTACACCTTC; V: TRBV9; size: -; J: TRBJ1-2; D: -
CDR3: CASSPRVSGGYNTGELFF; DNA: TGTGCCAGCTCACCACGGGTCTCGGGAGGCTACAACACCGGGGAGCTGTTTTTT; V: TRBV18; size: -; J: TRBJ2-2; D: TRBD2
CDR3: CASSSGQYNSPLHF; DNA: TGTGCCAGCAGTTCCGGACAGTATAATTCACCCCTCCACTTT; V: TRBV6-5; size: -; J: TRBJ1-6; D: -
CDR3: CASSLAVVIAGDTQYF; DNA: TGTGCCAGCAGCTTAGCGGTAGTGATAGCGGGAGATACGCAGTATTTT; V: TRBV7-2; size: -; J: TRBJ2-3; D: TRBD2
CDR3: CASSSLSGSWNEQFF; DNA: TGTGCCAGCAGTTCCCTTAGCGGGAGTTGGAATGAGCAGTTCTTC; V: TRBV6-5; size: -; J: TRBJ2-1; D: TRBD2
CDR3: CASSLREWGGDTQYF; DNA: TGTGCCAGCAGTCTCCGGGAGTGGGGGGGAGATACGCAGTATTTT; V: TRBV27; size: once; J: TRBJ2-3; D: TRBD2
CDR3: CAWSVERPLHF; DNA: TGTGCCTGGTCGGTCGAGAGACCCCTCCACTTT; V: TRBV30; size: -; J: TRBJ1-6; D: -
CDR3: CASSSSPRGRRSPLHF; DNA: TGTGCCAGCAGTTCCTCACCGAGGGGAAGGCGATCACCCCTCCACTTT; V: TRBV6-5; size: -; J: TRBJ1-6; D: -
CDR3: CASSLWSETQYF; DNA: TGTGCCAGCAGCTTGTGGTCGGAGACCCAGTACTTC; V: TRBV5-4; size: -; J: TRBJ2-5; D: -
CDR3: CASSSRASQGDKLFF; DNA: TGTGCCAGCAGCTCCCGCGCGTCACAGGGTGACAAACTGTTTTTT; V: TRBV7-2; size: -; J: TRBJ1-4; D: -
CDR3: CAISESGEIADTQYF; DNA: TGTGCCATCAGTGAGTCGGGGGAGATCGCAGATACGCAGTATTTT; V: TRBV10-3; size: -; J: TRBJ2-3; D: -
CDR3: CASSLAGELFF; DNA: TGTGCCAGCAGCTTAGCCGGGGAGCTGTTTTTT; V: TRBV11-2; size: -; J: TRBJ2-2; D: -
CDR3: CASTVAGTNYEQYF; DNA: TGTGCCAGCACCGTCGCCGGGACAAACTACGAGCAGTACTTC; V: TRBV7-9; size: -; J: TRBJ2-7; D: -
CDR3: CASSLQGVLKAEAFF; DNA: TGTGCCAGCAGTTTACAGGGGGTCCTCAAGGCTGAAGCTTTCTTT; V: TRBV27; size: -; J: TRBJ1-1; D: TRBD1
CDR3: CASRRGSEAFF; DNA: TGTGCCAGCAGAAGGGGATCTGAAGCTTTCTTT; V: TRBV27; size: once; J: TRBJ1-1; D: -
CDR3: CASSLGPLAGGYNEQFF; DNA: TGTGCCAGCAGCTTGGGGCCCCTAGCGGGGGGGTACAATGAGCAGTTCTTC; V: TRBV5-4; size: -; J: TRBJ2-1; D: TRBD2
CDR3: CASSLYSGELFF; DNA: TGCGCCAGCAGCTTGTACAGCGGGGAGCTGTTTTTT; V: TRBV5-1; size: -; J: TRBJ2-2; D: -
CDR3: CASSAGLGTLYTIYF; DNA: TGTGCCAGCTCTGCGGGGTTGGGGACTCTTTACACCATATATTTT; V: TRBV18; size: -; J: TRBJ1-3; D: -
CDR3: CASSALPTFGVEKLFF; DNA: TGTGCCAGCTCGGCACTTCCTACATTCGGCGTCGAAAAACTGTTTTTT; V: TRBV18; size: -; J: TRBJ1-4; D: -
CDR3: CASSYPGTGDIYGYTF; DNA: TGTGCCAGCAGTTACCCCGGGACAGGGGATATCTATGGCTACACCTTC; V: TRBV6-5; size: -; J: TRBJ1-2; D: TRBD1
CDR3: CATSRVAGRSGSGAYEQYF; DNA: TGTGCCACCAGCAGAGTAGCAGGGAGATCGGGGTCAGGGGCCTACGAGCAGTACTTC; V: TRBV15; size: -; J: TRBJ2-7; D: -
CDR3: CAISGTSGVSYNEQFF; DNA: TGTGCCATCAGTGGGACTAGCGGGGTCTCCTACAATGAGCAGTTCTTC; V: TRBV10-3; size: -; J: TRBJ2-1; D: TRBD2
CDR3: CASSLAPQGVYNEQFF; DNA: TGTGCCAGCAGCTTAGCGCCACAGGGGGTCTACAATGAGCAGTTCTTC; V: TRBV7-2; size: -; J: TRBJ2-1; D: TRBD1
CDR3: CASSPAGAHTDTQYF; DNA: TGTGCCAGCAGCCCCGCCGGGGCACACACAGATACGCAGTATTTT; V: TRBV7-3; size: -; J: TRBJ2-3; D: -
CDR3: CASYRSPNQPQHF; DNA: TGTGCCAGCTATAGGTCCCCCAATCAGCCCCAGCATTTT; V: TRBV6-5; size: -; J: TRBJ1-5; D: -
CDR3: CASKVVASTDTQYF; DNA: TGTGCCAGTAAGGTGGTGGCTAGCACAGATACGCAGTATTTT; V: TRBV19; size: -; J: TRBJ2-3; D: -
CDR3: CASSYSQGYEQYF; DNA: TGTGCCAGCAGTTACTCCCAGGGCTACGAGCAGTACTTC; V: TRBV6-5; size: once; J: TRBJ2-7; D: -
CDR3: CSAVYYGYTF; DNA: TGCAGTGCTGTCTACTATGGCTACACCTTC; V: TRBV20-1; size: -; J: TRBJ1-2; D: -
CDR3: CASSLSTHSYNEQFF; DNA: TGCGCCAGCAGCCTATCTACTCACTCCTACAATGAGCAGTTCTTC; V: TRBV5-1; size: -; J: TRBJ2-1; D: -
CDR3: CASSHPDRVDEQFF; DNA: TGCGCCAGCAGTCATCCGGACAGGGTAGATGAGCAGTTCTTC; V: TRBV23-1; size: once; J: TRBJ2-1; D: TRBD1
CDR3: CASSLVGGGTDTQYF; DNA: TGTGCCAGCAGCTTGGTCGGGGGGGGCACAGATACGCAGTATTTT; V: TRBV5-6; size: once; J: TRBJ2-3; D: TRBD2
CDR3: CSVARTPGGYTF; DNA: TGCAGCGTTGCTCGGACCCCGGGTGGCTACACCTTC; V: TRBV29-1; size: -; J: TRBJ1-2; D: -
CDR3: CASSLSVNLYEAFF; DNA: TGTGCCAGCAGCTTATCCGTGAACCTATATGAAGCTTTCTTT; V: TRBV11-2; size: -; J: TRBJ1-1; D: -
CDR3: CASSRQGSHEQYF; DNA: TGTGCCAGCAGTCGACAGGGATCCCACGAGCAGTACTTC; V: TRBV6-6; size: -; J: TRBJ2-7; D: TRBD1
CDR3: CASSVTPTNTGELFF; DNA: TGTGCCAGCAGCGTGACCCCTACAAACACCGGGGAGCTGTTTTTT; V: TRBV9; size: -; J: TRBJ2-2; D: -
CDR3: CASSLVGSNYGYTF; DNA: TGTGCCAGCAGTTTGGTCGGCAGTAACTATGGCTACACCTTC; V: TRBV27; size: -; J: TRBJ1-2; D: -
CDR3: CASSLGWTGQETQYF; DNA: TGTGCCAGCAGCTTGGGTTGGACAGGACAAGAGACCCAGTACTTC; V: TRBV5-4; size: -; J: TRBJ2-5; D: TRBD1
CDR3: CASGLASGRELYEQYF; DNA: TGTGCCTCAGGGTTAGCGAGCGGGAGGGAGTTGTACGAGCAGTACTTC; V: TRBV10-3; size: -; J: TRBJ2-7; D: TRBD2
CDR3: CASRTEGTGNTIYF; DNA: TGTGCCAGCAGAACGGAGGGTACTGGAAACACCATATATTTT; V: TRBV2; size: -; J: TRBJ1-3; D: -
CDR3: CASSTGGHGELFF; DNA: TGTGCCAGTAGCACAGGGGGCCACGGGGAGCTGTTTTTT; V: TRBV19; size: few; J: TRBJ2-2; D: TRBD1
CDR3: CASSFGDYEKLFF; DNA: TGTGCCAGCAGTTTTGGGGATTATGAAAAACTGTTTTTT; V: TRBV12-3/TRBV12-4; size: -; J: TRBJ1-4; D: -
CDR3: CASSWGPGPSYEQYF; DNA: TGTGCCAGCAGCTGGGGGCCGGGACCTTCCTACGAGCAGTACTTC; V: TRBV11-3; size: -; J: TRBJ2-7; D: -
CDR3: CASSIAGLAVSSYNEQFF; DNA: TGTGCCAGTAGTATAGCAGGACTAGCGGTGAGCTCCTACAATGAGCAGTTCTTC; V: TRBV19; size: -; J: TRBJ2-1; D: TRBD2
CDR3: CASSLVGGRASYEQYF; DNA: TGTGCCAGCAGCTTAGTAGGTGGGAGGGCGTCCTACGAGCAGTACTTC; V: TRBV11-2; size: -; J: TRBJ2-7; D: TRBD2
CDR3: CASSLWAGGVMNTGELFF; DNA: TGTGCCAGCAGTTTATGGGCGGGAGGGGTGATGAACACCGGGGAGCTGTTTTTT; V: TRBV28; size: -; J: TRBJ2-2; D: TRBD2
CDR3: CASSQDGDSLSYEQYF; DNA: TGCGCCAGCAGCCAAGACGGGGACAGTTTATCTTACGAGCAGTACTTC; V: TRBV4-3; size: -; J: TRBJ2-7; D: TRBD1
CDR3: CASSKGGSHEQFF; DNA: TGTGCCAGTAGTAAGGGCGGGAGTCATGAGCAGTTCTTC; V: TRBV19; size: once; J: TRBJ2-1; D: TRBD2
CDR3: CAIGGANTGELFF; DNA: TGTGCCATCGGCGGGGCTAACACCGGGGAGCTGTTTTTT; V: TRBV10-3; size: -; J: TRBJ2-2; D: -
CDR3: CAWSVRVGSGYTF; DNA: TGTGCCTGGAGTGTACGGGTGGGAAGTGGCTACACCTTC; V: TRBV30; size: -; J: TRBJ1-2; D: -
CDR3: CRAGTGNTIYF; DNA: TGCAGGGCCGGTACTGGAAACACCATATATTTT; V: TRBV20-1; size: -; J: TRBJ1-3; D: -
CDR3: CASSSGLRTDTQYF; DNA: TGCGCCAGCAGCTCGGGACTCCGCACAGATACGCAGTATTTT; V: TRBV5-1; size: -; J: TRBJ2-3; D: -
CDR3: CASSARGPPYNEQFF; DNA: TGTGCCAGCAGCGCTCGGGGGCCCCCCTACAATGAGCAGTTCTTC; V: TRBV9; size: -; J: TRBJ2-1; D: -
CDR3: CASTEDRGYGYTF; DNA: TGTGCCAGTACCGAGGACAGGGGCTATGGCTACACCTTC; V: TRBV19; size: -; J: TRBJ1-2; D: TRBD1
CDR3: CASSQRETGGLYEQYF; DNA: TGTGCCAGCAGCCAGCGAGAGACAGGGGGCCTATACGAGCAGTACTTC; V: TRBV14; size: once; J: TRBJ2-7; D: TRBD1
CDR3: CASIEGNEQYF; DNA: TGCGCCAGCATCGAGGGGAACGAGCAGTACTTC; V: TRBV5-1; size: -; J: TRBJ2-7; D: -
CDR3: CASSGRGRHPGELFF; DNA: TGTGCCAGCAGCGGCAGGGGGCGTCACCCCGGGGAGCTGTTTTTT; V: TRBV9; size: -; J: TRBJ2-2; D: TRBD1